The rows below give T cell receptor beta chains drawn from one sample of a study of identical twins. MiXCR was run by TCRdb on the 5' RACE reads, yielding one entry per CDR3 protein. The sample lists around 1.7 million distinct CDR3 sequences; around 33% were seen once. The sample taken for sequencing was cord blood. These receptors all stem from a newborn girl in good health. Both conserved end residues are part of each CDR3. Each record gives: V gene, clone size, J gene, CDR3 length, D gene, CDR3 DNA, CDR3 protein. A D gene is named only where the DNA matches it firmly. The listing skips clone size in some rows; elsewhere it reads once, few, many or a size class.

v_gene: TRBV5-6
abundance: many
j_gene: TRBJ1-2
len: 16
d_gene: TRBD1
CDR3nt: TGTGCCAGCAGCCTAGGTGGGACAGCGTCTAACTATGGCTACACCTTC
CDR3aa: CASSLGGTASNYGYTF

v_gene: TRBV6-5
abundance: NA
j_gene: TRBJ2-5
len: 14
d_gene: NA
CDR3nt: TGTGCCAGCAGTCCACTAGAGGGTCTAGAGACCCAGTACTTC
CDR3aa: CASSPLEGLETQYF

v_gene: TRBV2
abundance: NA
j_gene: TRBJ2-5
len: 13
d_gene: NA
CDR3nt: TGTGCCAGAAGACCGGGACTCAGCAATGAGCAGTACTTC
CDR3aa: CARRPGLSNEQYF

v_gene: TRBV5-1
abundance: many
j_gene: TRBJ2-5
len: 15
d_gene: NA
CDR3nt: TGCGCCAGCAGCTTGGACCAGGCGATACAAGAGACCCAGTACTTC
CDR3aa: CASSLDQAIQETQYF

v_gene: TRBV12-3/TRBV12-4
abundance: few
j_gene: TRBJ2-1
len: 16
d_gene: TRBD2
CDR3nt: TGTGCCAGCACCTTCCTGGGACTAAGGGGCTACAATGAGCAGTTCTTC
CDR3aa: CASTFLGLRGYNEQFF

v_gene: TRBV29-1
abundance: many
j_gene: TRBJ2-1
len: 11
d_gene: TRBD1
CDR3nt: TGCAGTATTACAGGGGACAATGAGCAGTTCTTC
CDR3aa: CSITGDNEQFF

v_gene: TRBV20-1
abundance: NA
j_gene: TRBJ2-1
len: 17
d_gene: TRBD2
CDR3nt: TGCAGTGCTAGACGGCTAGCGGGAGGGCAATCCTACAATGAGCAGTTCTTC
CDR3aa: CSARRLAGGQSYNEQFF

v_gene: TRBV28
abundance: many
j_gene: TRBJ2-7
len: 15
d_gene: TRBD2
CDR3nt: TGTGCCAGCAGGCGACGGACTAGTACCCTCTACGAGCAGTACTTC
CDR3aa: CASRRRTSTLYEQYF

v_gene: TRBV7-2
abundance: NA
j_gene: TRBJ2-2
len: 15
d_gene: TRBD2
CDR3nt: TGTGCCAGCAGCCCTACTAGCGGGAGACCTGGGGAGCTGTTTTTT
CDR3aa: CASSPTSGRPGELFF

v_gene: TRBV4-1
abundance: few
j_gene: TRBJ2-3
len: 18
d_gene: NA
CDR3nt: TGCGCCAGCAGCCGCCCCGGAAGTAGTCCCGGGGGCACAGATACGCAGTATTTT
CDR3aa: CASSRPGSSPGGTDTQYF

v_gene: TRBV10-2
abundance: few
j_gene: TRBJ2-5
len: 15
d_gene: NA
CDR3nt: TGCGCCAGCAGTGAGTCGAGCGTTGGGGGAGAGACCCAGTACTTC
CDR3aa: CASSESSVGGETQYF

v_gene: TRBV11-2
abundance: NA
j_gene: TRBJ2-1
len: 14
d_gene: TRBD2
CDR3nt: TGTGCCAGCAGCTTATTTAGCGGGGTCAATGAGCAGTTCTTC
CDR3aa: CASSLFSGVNEQFF

v_gene: TRBV27
abundance: NA
j_gene: TRBJ2-7
len: 14
d_gene: TRBD2
CDR3nt: TGTGCCAGCAGACAACTAGCGGGGTCCTACGAGCAGTACTTC
CDR3aa: CASRQLAGSYEQYF

v_gene: TRBV5-1
abundance: NA
j_gene: TRBJ1-1
len: 15
d_gene: TRBD1
CDR3nt: TGCGCCAGCAGCCCCCCGACAGGGAGCGGGACTGAAGCTTTCTTT
CDR3aa: CASSPPTGSGTEAFF

v_gene: TRBV20-1
abundance: few
j_gene: TRBJ2-3
len: 17
d_gene: TRBD2
CDR3nt: TGCAGTGCTAGGCGGGGACTAGGCGTAAAGCGGGGAGATACGCAGTATTTT
CDR3aa: CSARRGLGVKRGDTQYF

v_gene: TRBV27
abundance: few
j_gene: TRBJ2-3
len: 16
d_gene: NA
CDR3nt: TGTGCCAGCAGTTTAGAAGGGCCCTTCCTCACAGATACGCAGTATTTT
CDR3aa: CASSLEGPFLTDTQYF

v_gene: TRBV4-1
abundance: NA
j_gene: TRBJ2-5
len: 16
d_gene: TRBD2
CDR3nt: TGCGCCAGCAGCCAGGAAGGGACTAGTATAGTAGATGAGCAGTACTTC
CDR3aa: CASSQEGTSIVDEQYF

v_gene: TRBV25-1
abundance: few
j_gene: TRBJ2-7
len: 16
d_gene: TRBD2
CDR3nt: TGTGCCAGCAGTGATGGCGGGAGGGCCTCATACAATGAGCAGTACTTC
CDR3aa: CASSDGGRASYNEQYF

v_gene: TRBV4-2
abundance: few
j_gene: TRBJ2-1
len: 17
d_gene: TRBD2
CDR3nt: TGTGCCAGCAGCCAAGATAAGGCGGGAGGGAGAGACAATGAGCAGTTCTTC
CDR3aa: CASSQDKAGGRDNEQFF

v_gene: TRBV6-6
abundance: few
j_gene: TRBJ1-5
len: 14
d_gene: NA
CDR3nt: TGTGCCAGCAGTTCAAGGGCCTCGAATCAGCCCCAGCATTTT
CDR3aa: CASSSRASNQPQHF

v_gene: TRBV7-9
abundance: many
j_gene: TRBJ2-1
len: 16
d_gene: TRBD2
CDR3nt: TGTGCCAGCAGCCCACCGGGACTAGCGACTTACAATGAGCAGTTCTTC
CDR3aa: CASSPPGLATYNEQFF

v_gene: TRBV12-3/TRBV12-4
abundance: NA
j_gene: TRBJ2-7
len: 17
d_gene: NA
CDR3nt: TGTGCCAGCAGTTTAGGACTAACCGGGGGAATATACTACGAGCAGTACTTC
CDR3aa: CASSLGLTGGIYYEQYF

v_gene: TRBV7-2
abundance: few
j_gene: TRBJ2-3
len: 16
d_gene: NA
CDR3nt: TGTGCCAGCAGCTTCCACAGCGGGCTTTTAGCAGATACGCAGTATTTT
CDR3aa: CASSFHSGLLADTQYF

v_gene: TRBV2
abundance: few
j_gene: TRBJ2-1
len: 12
d_gene: TRBD2
CDR3nt: TGTGCCAGCACACGGGGACTAGCTGAGCAGTTCTTC
CDR3aa: CASTRGLAEQFF

v_gene: TRBV7-2
abundance: few
j_gene: TRBJ1-6
len: 20
d_gene: NA
CDR3nt: TGTGCCAGCAGCTTAGAAGTGGTTCGGGGGGCGCAGTTCAATAATTCACCCCTCCACTTT
CDR3aa: CASSLEVVRGAQFNNSPLHF